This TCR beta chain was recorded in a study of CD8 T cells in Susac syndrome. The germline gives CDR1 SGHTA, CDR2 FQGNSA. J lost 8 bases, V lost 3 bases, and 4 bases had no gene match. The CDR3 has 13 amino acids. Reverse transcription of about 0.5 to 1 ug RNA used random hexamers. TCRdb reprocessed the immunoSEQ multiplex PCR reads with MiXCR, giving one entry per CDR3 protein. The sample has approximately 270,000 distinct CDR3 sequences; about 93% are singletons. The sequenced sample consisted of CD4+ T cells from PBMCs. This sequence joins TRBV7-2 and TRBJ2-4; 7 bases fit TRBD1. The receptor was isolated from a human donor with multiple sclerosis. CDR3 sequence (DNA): TGTGCCAGCAGCTTTCCGCAGGGGGACATTCAGTACTTC. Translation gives CASSFPQGDIQYF.